One T cell receptor beta chain is described in this entry. This clonotype occurred a few times. Its antigen is unknown. Nothing much larger sits one base from this clone, and base qualities are not available. This sample stems from a study of T cells in Graves' hyperthyroidism and ophthalmopathy (dated by TCRdb to between 2018 and 2021). Study-level background: Peripheral blood samples were taken at the time of initial diagnosis, prior to any treatment. An independent validation cohort of about 19 hyperthyroidism patients and some 15 patients who later progressed to ophthalmopathy tested prospective prediction of ophthalmopathy. To identify TCR V-J signatures that set the groups apart, the researchers used a discovery cohort of 100 or so patients, made up of around 40 with Graves' ophthalmopathy and approximately 57 with stable Graves' hyperthyroidism. TCR Vbeta CDR3 sequencing of 120 to 150 peripheral blood samples (over 40 ophthalmopathy, 75 hyperthyroidism and approximately 17 progressor patients) is reported in the paper. Once sampling was done, hyperthyroidism patients were given methimazole at a starting dose of 30 mg daily, whereas ophthalmopathy patients were given high-dose intravenous methylprednisolone. Thyroid tissue and blood T-cell repertoires from six Graves' hyperthyroidism patients were also compared in the study. The approximately 90 discovery patients were divided at random into training and test sets in a 7:3 ratio. The paper as a whole reports these results and caveats: During validation, the model predicted progression to ophthalmopathy a median of roughly 7.1 months ahead of onset, with almost 71% sensitivity and about 72% specificity. Most expanded thyroid clonotypes (frequency above 0.001) were also found in blood, which suggests that blood repertoires may mirror thyroid immune responses. A model built on a 13 V-J signature distinguished ophthalmopathy from stable hyperthyroidism, reaching about 89% sensitivity and around 81% specificity in cross-validation and 80%/75% in testing. No statistical method was used to set the sample size in advance, and investigators knew the group allocation.

The TCR beta CDR3 regions were amplified from the RNA transcripts. The first round of RT-PCR for the TCR CDR3 was performed with the HTBI primer set and the Qiagen OneStep RT-PCR kit. A second multiplex PCR round built the libraries, followed by size selection and purification. Sequencing of the libraries was done on an Illumina HiSeq2000 using paired-end 100 bp reads. From the authors' description of their analysis: Raw data were processed with SOAPnuke, discarding reads with adapters, uncalled bases, mean Phred below 15, or no exact constant-primer or identifier match. High-quality paired reads were merged with COPE v1.2.5, and unique nucleotide sequences were defined as clonotypes. MiTCR v1.1 was used to align clonotypes to the IMGT TRBV, TRBD and TRBJ reference segments. Analysis was restricted to V-J combinations with a frequency above 0.0001, which covered over 98% of repertoires. A TCS score was defined as the ratio between F50 (clonal expansion) and ExV (chaos), using BLOSUM62-based TCRdist between CDR3 peptides within each V-J. Welch's t-statistics and random forest reduced just over 500 V-J features to roughly 13, which were used in a naive Bayes classifier (R e1071). TCRdb redid the processing of the public reads, applying fastp at Q25 and MiXCR, and retained in-frame beta chains. Rows with one shared CDR3 protein collapse into an entry with the most common genes and DNA. Clone size and V and J calls follow TCRdb, not the original study. Within this sample are roughly 400,000 distinct CDR3 sequences, with more than 20% of them counted one time only. Roughly 80% of the sample is held by the ten biggest clonotypes.

The CDR3 starts with the cysteine, ends with the phenylalanine, and has 14 residues. CDR3 DNA is the only sequence kept; it has 42 bases, read in frame from the first base. Deletion took 0 bases off V and 3 bases off J, with a span of 10 bases between the germline ends. The germline V gene (reference sequence) supplies CDR1 DFQATT and CDR2 SNEGSKA. Stable Graves' hyperthyroidism was defined as no progression to ophthalmopathy during 18 months of follow-up. The hyperthyroidism patients were between 18 and 65 years old and newly diagnosed, with a disease duration of less than 2 months. The study excluded patients with uncontrolled infections, other autoimmune diseases, pregnancy or lactation. Clinical symptoms, serum thyroxine and TRAb, thyroid ultrasound, and orbital computed tomography formed the basis for the diagnoses. Ficoll-Paque density gradient centrifugation was used to isolate PBMCs from about 9.4 ml of fresh peripheral blood. Trizol reagent was used to extract total RNA, and RNA quality was then checked on an Agilent 2100 Bioanalyzer.

Recombination joined TRBV20-1 with TRBJ2-3; the D region possibly corresponds to TRBD2 (6 bases align). This clonotype was sampled from a man aged 50 or older with Graves' hyperthyroidism. The sequenced sample was blood. The DNA sequence is given as TGCAGTGCTAGAGAAGGGACTGCAACAGATACGCAGTATTTT. Its translation reads: CSAREGTATDTQYF.